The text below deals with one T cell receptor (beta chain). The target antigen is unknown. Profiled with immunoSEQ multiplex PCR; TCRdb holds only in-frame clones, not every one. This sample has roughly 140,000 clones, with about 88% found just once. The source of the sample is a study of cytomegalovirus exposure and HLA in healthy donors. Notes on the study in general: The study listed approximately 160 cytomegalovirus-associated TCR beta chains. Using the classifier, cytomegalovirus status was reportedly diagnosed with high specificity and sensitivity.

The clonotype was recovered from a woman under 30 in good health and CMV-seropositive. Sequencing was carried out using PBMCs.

CDR3 in DNA: TGTGCCAGCAGCTTAGCTTCGCCCGCGGGAGGGACCAAGCTGTTTTTT. It codes for CASSLASPAGGTKLFF. The chain recombines TRBV7-9 with TRBJ2-2; 9 bases are a match to TRBD2. From germline, CDR1 is SEHNR and CDR2 FQNEAQ (reference sequence). The CDR3 has 16 residues. The ends lost 0 bases at V and 12 bases at J; junction bases unmatched: 11.